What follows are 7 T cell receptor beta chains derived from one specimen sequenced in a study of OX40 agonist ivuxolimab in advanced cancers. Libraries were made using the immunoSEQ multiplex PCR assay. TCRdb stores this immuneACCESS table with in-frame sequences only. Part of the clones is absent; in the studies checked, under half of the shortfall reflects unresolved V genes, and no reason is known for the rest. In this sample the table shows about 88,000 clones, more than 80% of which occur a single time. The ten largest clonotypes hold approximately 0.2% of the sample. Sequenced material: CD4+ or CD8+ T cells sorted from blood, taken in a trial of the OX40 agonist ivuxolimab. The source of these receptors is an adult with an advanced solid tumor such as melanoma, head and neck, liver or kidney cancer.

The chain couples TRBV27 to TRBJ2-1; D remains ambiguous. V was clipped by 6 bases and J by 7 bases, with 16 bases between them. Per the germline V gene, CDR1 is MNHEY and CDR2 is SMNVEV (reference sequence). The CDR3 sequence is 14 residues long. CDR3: CASSLVVASNEQFF. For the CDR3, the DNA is TGTGCCAGCAGCCTGGTGGTGGCTTCGAATGAGCAGTTCTTC.

CDR3 coding DNA: TGCAGCGTTGAAGGGGTTGGCGGGGGTCGCATAAATGAGCAGTTCTTC. Its protein is CSVEGVGGGRINEQFF. This chain uses TRBV29-1 with TRBJ2-1; 7 bases are shared with TRBD2. The CDR3 contains 16 residues. Germline V gives CDR1 SQVTM, CDR2 ANQGSEA. The V gene end was trimmed by 1 base and the J gene end by 7 bases; junction bases not matched to a gene: 13.

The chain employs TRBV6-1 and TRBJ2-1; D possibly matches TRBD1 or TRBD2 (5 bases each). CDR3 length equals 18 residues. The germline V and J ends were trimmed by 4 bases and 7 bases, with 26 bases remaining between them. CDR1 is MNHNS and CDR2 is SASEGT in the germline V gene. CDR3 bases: TGTGCCAGCAGTGCCCACCTCTCCCGGGGCGGGTTTTGGAATGAGCAGTTCTTC. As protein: CASSAHLSRGGFWNEQFF.

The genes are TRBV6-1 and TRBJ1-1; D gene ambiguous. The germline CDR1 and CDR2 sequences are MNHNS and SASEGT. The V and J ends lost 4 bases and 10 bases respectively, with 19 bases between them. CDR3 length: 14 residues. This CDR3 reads CASSAKIGSPGAFF. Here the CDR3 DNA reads TGTGCCAGCAGTGCAAAAATAGGGTCCCCGGGAGCTTTCTTT.

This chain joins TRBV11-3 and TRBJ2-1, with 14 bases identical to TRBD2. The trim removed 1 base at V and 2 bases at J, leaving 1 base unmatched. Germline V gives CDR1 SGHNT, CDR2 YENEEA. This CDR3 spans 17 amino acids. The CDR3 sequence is CASSLGLAGGPYNEQFF. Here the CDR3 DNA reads TGTGCCAGCAGCTTAGGACTAGCGGGGGGGCCCTACAATGAGCAGTTCTTC. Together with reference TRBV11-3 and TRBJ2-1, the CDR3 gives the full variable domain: EAGVVQSPRYKIIEKKQPVAFWCNPISGHNTLYWYLQNLGQGPELLIRYENEEAVDDSQLPKDRFSAERLKGVDSTLKIQPAELGDSAVYLCASSLGLAGGPYNEQFFGPGTRLTVL.

CDR3 sequence reads: CASSFSIITRGAYNEQFF. DNA for the CDR3: TGTGCCAGCAGTTTCTCTATTATAACACGGGGGGCCTACAATGAGCAGTTCTTC. The chain combines TRBV27 with TRBJ2-1, with TRBD2 identical over 7 bases. Looked up from germline, CDR1 is MNHEY and CDR2 is SMNVEV (reference sequence). The CDR3 has 18 residues. The junction had 13 bases not matched to a gene; V was cut back by 3 bases and J by 2 bases.

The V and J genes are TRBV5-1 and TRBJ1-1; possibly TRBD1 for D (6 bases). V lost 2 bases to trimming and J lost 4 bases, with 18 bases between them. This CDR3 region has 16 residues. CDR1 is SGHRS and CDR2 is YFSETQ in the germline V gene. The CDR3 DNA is TGCGCCAGCAGCTTAACAGGGCCGGATTCCGGCACTGAAGCTTTCTTT. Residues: CASSLTGPDSGTEAFF.